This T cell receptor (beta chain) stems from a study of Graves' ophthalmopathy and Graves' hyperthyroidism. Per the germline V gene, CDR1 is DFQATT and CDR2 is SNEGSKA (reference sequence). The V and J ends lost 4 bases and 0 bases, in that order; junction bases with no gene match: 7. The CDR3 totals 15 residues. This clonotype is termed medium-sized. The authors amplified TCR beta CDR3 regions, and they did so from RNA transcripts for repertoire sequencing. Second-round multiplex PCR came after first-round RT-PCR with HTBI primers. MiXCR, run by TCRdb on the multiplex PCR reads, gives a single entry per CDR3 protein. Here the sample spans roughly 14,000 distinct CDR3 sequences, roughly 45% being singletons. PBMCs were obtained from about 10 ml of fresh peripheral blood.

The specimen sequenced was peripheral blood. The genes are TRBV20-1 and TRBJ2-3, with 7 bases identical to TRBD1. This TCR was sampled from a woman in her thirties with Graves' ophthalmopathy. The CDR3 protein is CSATAGQDSTDTQYF. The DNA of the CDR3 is TGCAGTGCTACGGCCGGACAGGATAGCACAGATACGCAGTATTTT.